The 22 T cell receptor beta chains given below trace back to one sample, sequenced in a study of cytomegalovirus exposure and HLA in healthy donors. Method: immunoSEQ multiplex PCR; TCRdb's copy keeps in-frame clones and lacks some. The table shows about 82,000 clones, with 85% to 95% occurring only once. Specimen: PBMCs. The receptors were gathered from a man between 18 and 35 years old in good health and CMV-seronegative.

The chain links TRBV5-1 to TRBJ2-1, with TRBD2 matching 13 bases. V was clipped by 4 bases and J by 7 bases; unmatched bases: 11. The CDR3 runs to 17 residues. Germline V gives CDR1 SGHRS, CDR2 YFSETQ. CDR3 sequence reads: CASSVGTSGERGNEQFF. The DNA for the CDR3 is TGCGCCAGCAGCGTCGGGACTAGCGGGGAGAGGGGGAATGAGCAGTTCTTC.

This clone is medium-sized by share. The chain employs TRBV7-9 and TRBJ1-2, with 12 bases matching TRBD1. Losses at the gene ends were 6 bases for V and 4 bases for J; bases not matched to a gene: 12. The CDR3 runs 17 residues. Germline V CDR1 and CDR2: SEHNR, FQNEAQ (reference sequence). The CDR3 nucleotides read TGTGCCAGCAGTCTTGAGGGGACAGGGGGCGGTAGCTATGGCTACACCTTC. It specifies CASSLEGTGGGSYGYTF.

The rearrangement joins TRBV6-5 to TRBJ2-7, with a possible D match to TRBD1 (6 bases). There are 15 residues in the CDR3. The V and J ends lost 5 bases and 2 bases respectively, with 16 bases between them. From germline, CDR1 is MNHEY and CDR2 SVGAGI. CDR3 in amino acids: CASSTNAGTPYEQYF. CDR3 sequence (DNA): TGTGCCAGCAGTACGAACGCCGGGACACCCTACGAGCAGTACTTC.

The chain couples TRBV27 to TRBJ1-5; no clear D gene. Germline V gene data show CDR1 as MNHEY and CDR2 as SMNVEV (reference sequence). CDR3 length: 14 residues. The V gene lost 1 base and the J gene lost 9 bases, with 13 bases spanning the gap. The CDR3, as DNA: TGTGCCAGCAGTTTATATCCGGGTAAATTGCCCCAGCATTTT. Translating gives CASSLYPGKLPQHF.

The chain links TRBV27 to TRBJ2-1, with D possibly being TRBD2 (6 bases). Trimming stripped 3 bases from V and 4 bases from J, with 13 bases between. Per germline, CDR1 MNHEY and CDR2 SMNVEV (reference sequence). The CDR3 has 15 amino acids. The CDR3 nucleotides read TGTGCCAGCAGTTTTCTCTTTGGGACTTACAATGAGCAGTTCTTC. Its translation: CASSFLFGTYNEQFF.

The CDR3 DNA is TGTGCCAGCAGTTCACTAGCGGGGGCCGATTACGAGCAGTACTTC. It translates to CASSSLAGADYEQYF. The gene calls are TRBV6-4 and TRBJ2-7, with TRBD2 matching over 11 bases. Germline V gene lookup returns CDR1 MRHNA and CDR2 SNTAGT. This CDR3 region has 15 residues. J was trimmed by 4 bases and V by 5 bases; bases with no gene match: 7.

The rearrangement links TRBV18 to TRBJ2-3; D not resolved. The CDR3 is 16 amino acids. V was pared by 0 bases and J by 0 bases, with 10 bases between. CDR1 and CDR2 from the germline V gene are KGHSH and LQKENI. The CDR3 DNA is TGTGCCAGCTCACCACCGATCAGGTTCAGCACAGATACGCAGTATTTT. It translates to CASSPPIRFSTDTQYF.

This sequence joins TRBV5-1 and TRBJ2-1, with TRBD2 identical over 11 bases. The germline V gene encodes CDR1 SGHRS and CDR2 YFSETQ. The ends lost 4 bases at V and 6 bases at J; junction bases unmatched: 9. The CDR3 extends over 16 amino acids. The CDR3 DNA is TGCGCCAGCAGCCTGCCACTAGCGGGAGTTGGCAATGAGCAGTTCTTC. This translates into CASSLPLAGVGNEQFF.

The J gene is TRBJ2-1, the V gene TRBV27; a weak D match, TRBD2 (7 bases). The V end lost 5 bases, the J end lost 4 bases, and 24 bases lay between the germline ends. CDR1 is MNHEY and CDR2 is SMNVEV in the germline V gene (reference sequence). CDR3 length: 18 amino acids. CDR3 nucleotides: TGTGCCAGCAGTCACCCCCAGGATGGGCGGGGGACATACAATGAGCAGTTCTTC. It translates to CASSHPQDGRGTYNEQFF.

V and J are TRBV6-4 and TRBJ2-3; 13 nucleotides agree with TRBD2. From germline, CDR1 is MRHNA and CDR2 SNTAGT. The CDR3 has 16 amino acids. V dropped 4 bases and J dropped 1; count of bases not matched to a gene: 2. The CDR3: CASSVGLAGGTDTQYF. CDR3 DNA sequence: TGTGCCAGCAGTGTCGGACTAGCGGGGGGCACAGATACGCAGTATTTT.

The chain carries TRBV21-1 and TRBJ1-5. TRBV21-1 constitutes a pseudogene. This CDR3 has 14 amino acids. CDR3 coding DNA: TGTGCCAGCAGCACCCCAGGGAGGGAACAGCCCCAGCATTTT. Its translation: CASSTPGREQPQHF.

The chain is built from TRBV5-1 and TRBJ2-2; 8 nucleotides line up with TRBD1. The CDR3 length is 15 residues. Germline V gene lookup returns CDR1 SGHRS and CDR2 YFSETQ. V lost 5 bases, J lost 1 base, and 4 bases stayed unmatched. CDR3 loop: CASRAGTGNTGELFF. In nucleotides, the CDR3 is TGCGCCAGCAGGGCCGGGACAGGGAACACCGGGGAGCTGTTTTTT.

This clone has just a few counts. The chain recombines TRBV30 with TRBJ2-1, with 7 bases aligning to TRBD2. The V gene end was trimmed by 2 bases and the J gene end by 14 bases; junction bases not matched to a gene: 6. Looked up from germline, CDR1 is GTSNPN and CDR2 is SVGIG (reference sequence). The CDR3 contains 11 residues. This CDR3 reads CAWSHAGDKFF. The CDR3, as DNA: TGTGCCTGGAGTCACGCGGGAGATAAGTTCTTC.

The rearrangement links TRBV27 to TRBJ2-1, with 10 bases lining up with TRBD1. The V segment lost 6 bases and the J segment 3 bases; nucleotides outside the gene matches: 11. Germline V CDR1 and CDR2: MNHEY, SMNVEV (reference sequence). The CDR3 spans 17 residues. The CDR3 region is CASRSIPGTGVYNEQFF. DNA for the CDR3: TGTGCCAGCAGGTCAATCCCCGGGACAGGGGTCTACAATGAGCAGTTCTTC.

The V gene is TRBV27, the J gene TRBJ1-1, with D possibly TRBD1 on 5 matching bases. Germline V gene lookup returns CDR1 MNHEY and CDR2 SMNVEV (reference sequence). Trimming pared 3 bases from V and 1 base from J, leaving 12 bases between. This CDR3 region has 15 residues. Here the CDR3 DNA reads TGTGCCAGCAGTTTTGGCGGGGGATCGAACACTGAAGCTTTCTTT. It yields the protein CASSFGGGSNTEAFF.

This clone was observed a single time. The CDR3 sequence: CASRLQRGATEAFF. The CDR3 DNA is TGTGCCAGTAGACTGCAGCGGGGGGCCACTGAAGCTTTCTTT. The gene calls are TRBV19 and TRBJ1-1, with D tentatively TRBD1 (6 bases). V lost 6 bases and J lost 4, with 15 bases in between. Germline V gene sequence: CDR1 LNHDA, CDR2 SQIVND (reference sequence). The CDR3 runs 14 residues.

This sequence joins TRBV6-5 and TRBJ2-6; tentative D call: TRBD2 (5 bases). Trimming removed 2 bases at V and 0 bases at J, with 5 bases between. Germline V gene sequence: CDR1 MNHEY, CDR2 SVGAGI. This CDR3 is 15 amino acids long. The CDR3 sequence: CASSYGSSGANVLTF. CDR3 DNA: TGTGCCAGCAGTTACGGGAGCTCTGGGGCCAACGTCCTGACTTTC.

The V gene is TRBV27, the J gene TRBJ1-1; D is ambiguous. CDR1 is MNHEY and CDR2 is SMNVEV in the germline V gene (reference sequence). This CDR3 spans 15 amino acids. Trimming pared 3 bases from V and 4 bases from J, leaving 15 bases between. CDR3 loop: CASSFLAGGSTEAFF. Written as DNA, the CDR3 is TGTGCCAGCAGTTTCCTCGCGGGTGGAAGCACTGAAGCTTTCTTT.

This chain joins TRBV4-1 and TRBJ1-2, with TRBD1 as a possible D gene (6 bases). The ends were cut back, 5 bases at V and 3 bases at J, with 13 bases in the middle. The CDR3 contains 14 residues. Germline V CDR1 and CDR2: MGHRA, YSYEKL. The CDR3 region is CASSFRQEDYGYTF. DNA for the CDR3: TGCGCCAGCAGCTTTCGACAGGAGGACTATGGCTACACCTTC.

This clone was seen just once. The chain recombines TRBV18 with TRBJ2-1; TRBD1 agrees at 11 bases. The CDR3 runs to 18 residues. The V gene's germline CDR1 is KGHSH and CDR2 LQKENI. The junction had 13 bases not matched to a gene; V was cut back by 2 bases and J by 7 bases. The CDR3 reads CASSPFMSGTGGRNEQFF. CDR3 in DNA: TGTGCCAGCTCACCATTTATGAGCGGGACAGGGGGACGGAATGAGCAGTTCTTC.

The gene calls are TRBV2 and TRBJ2-3; no reliable D call. This CDR3 has 13 amino acids. V was clipped by 8 bases and J by 1 base, with 10 bases between them. From germline, CDR1 is SNHLY and CDR2 FYNNEI. For the CDR3, the DNA is TGTGCCAGCGGAGCTATGGGCACAGATACGCAGTATTTT. Translated: CASGAMGTDTQYF.

The chain recombines TRBV7-9 with TRBJ1-1, with D unresolved. The CDR3 totals 15 residues. Germline lookup yields CDR1 SEHNR and CDR2 FQNEAQ (reference sequence). V was clipped by 1 base and J by 3 bases, with 12 bases between them. Here the CDR3 DNA reads TGTGCCAGCAGCTTAGTCGGGAGGACGGACACTGAAGCTTTCTTT. Protein sequence: CASSLVGRTDTEAFF.